Sequencing of this T cell receptor beta chain was carried out in a study of shared clonotypes between healthy human individuals. Germline CDR1 reads GTSNPN; CDR2 reads SVGIG (reference sequence). The trim removed 0 bases at V and 5 bases at J, leaving 5 bases unmatched. CDR3 length: 15 amino acids. Donors comprised only Caucasian adults living in Nashville, Tennessee. Partitioning of CD4+ cells yielded a CD45RA+ naive subset and a CD45RA-negative memory subset. General study findings and limits: The sharing of around 5% of naive CD4 clonotypes was seen across a few donors.

Note on this clone: As yet, its antigen is unknown.

TCRdb's table, derived via immunoSEQ multiplex PCR, lists solely in-frame clones and lacks some. The table has more than 2,000,000 clones, 85% to 95% seen once. Sequenced: naive CD4+ T cells from PBMCs. As to subset: CD45RA+ positively selected. The clonotype was recovered from a man aged 18 to 29 in good health. Some clones in this sample may be carry-over from other donors' samples. The V call is TRBV30, the J call TRBJ2-5; 11 bases are shared with TRBD2. CDR3 sequence reads: CAWSVLAGVKETQYF. In DNA form, the CDR3 reads TGTGCCTGGAGTGTACTAGCGGGAGTAAAGGAGACCCAGTACTTC.